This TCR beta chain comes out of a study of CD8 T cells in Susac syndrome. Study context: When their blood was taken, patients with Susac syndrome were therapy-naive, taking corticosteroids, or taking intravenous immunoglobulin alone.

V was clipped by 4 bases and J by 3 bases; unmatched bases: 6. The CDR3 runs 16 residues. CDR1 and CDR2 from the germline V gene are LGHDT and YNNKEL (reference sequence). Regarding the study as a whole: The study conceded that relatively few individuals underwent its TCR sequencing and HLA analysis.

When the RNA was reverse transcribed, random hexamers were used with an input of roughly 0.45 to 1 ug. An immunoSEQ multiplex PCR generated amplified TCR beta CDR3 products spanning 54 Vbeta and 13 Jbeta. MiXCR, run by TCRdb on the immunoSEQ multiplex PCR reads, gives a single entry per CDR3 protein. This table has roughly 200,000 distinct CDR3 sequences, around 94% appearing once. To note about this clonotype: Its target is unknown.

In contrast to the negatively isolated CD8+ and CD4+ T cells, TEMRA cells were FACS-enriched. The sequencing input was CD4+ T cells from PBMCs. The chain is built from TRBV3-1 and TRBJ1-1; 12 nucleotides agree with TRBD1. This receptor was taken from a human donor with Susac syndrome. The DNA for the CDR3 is TGTGCCAGCAGCCGGGACAGGGGGCTTCGGGACACTGAAGCTTTCTTT. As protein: CASSRDRGLRDTEAFF.